The 15 T cell receptor beta chains below were found in one sample sequenced in a study of T cells in Graves' hyperthyroidism and ophthalmopathy. Amplified TCR beta CDR3 regions came from RNA transcripts. An initial round of RT-PCR targeting the TCR CDR3 relied on the HTBI primer set. TCRdb reprocessed the multiplex PCR reads via MiXCR and lists one record per CDR3 protein. The sample has around 400,000 distinct CDR3 sequences; less than 15% are singletons. The sequencing input was blood. The receptors derive from a woman between 18 and 29 years old with Graves' hyperthyroidism.

This clonotype was seen many times. The chain is built from TRBV3-1 and TRBJ1-1; the D gene is possibly TRBD1 (5 bases). CDR1 is LGHDT, CDR2 YNNKEL, per germline (reference sequence). The CDR3 runs to 15 residues. V was shortened by 4 bases and J by 0 bases, with 12 bases between the two germline ends. This chain's CDR3 is CASSPTGIMNTEAFF. The CDR3 nucleotides are TGTGCCAGCAGCCCCACAGGTATTATGAACACTGAAGCTTTCTTT.

This clonotype was found a few times. The V gene is TRBV10-2, the J gene TRBJ1-4; 9 nucleotides agree with TRBD1. Germline loops: CDR1 WSHSY, CDR2 SAAADI. The length of the CDR3 is 15 residues. With 4 bases clipped from V and 4 bases from J, the junction kept 4 bases outside the gene matches. This CDR3 is CASSGTGAINEKLFF. CDR3 DNA: TGCGCCAGCAGTGGGACAGGGGCGATTAATGAAAAACTGTTTTTT.

This clonotype has at least ten counts. As DNA, the CDR3 is TGTGCCAGCAGCCGCGGAAGTGGAACTGAAGCTTTCTTT. Protein sequence: CASSRGSGTEAFF. This sequence joins TRBV7-2 and TRBJ1-1; D gene unclear. Germline loops: CDR1 SGHTA, CDR2 FQGNSA. The length of the CDR3 is 13 residues. Trimming left V 5 bases short and J 5 bases short, with 12 bases between. Full variable domain (rest looked up from reference TRBV7-2 and TRBJ1-1): GAGVSQSPSNKVTEKGKDVELRCDPISGHTALYWYRQSLGQGLEFLIYFQGNSAPDKSGLPSDRFSAERTGGSVSTLTIQRTQQEDSAVYLCASSRGSGTEAFFGQGTRLTVV.

This clonotype has at least ten counts. V and J are TRBV5-1 and TRBJ1-1, with a weak D call TRBD1 (5 bases). The CDR3 loop spans 15 amino acids. V lost 0 bases and J lost 3, with 12 bases in between. Per the germline V gene, CDR1 is SGHRS and CDR2 is YFSETQ. The CDR3 loop is CASSLDGQGYTEAFF. The CDR3 DNA is TGCGCCAGCAGCTTGGACGGACAAGGATACACTGAAGCTTTCTTT. The full variable domain, its missing parts supplied by reference TRBV5-1 and TRBJ1-1, is KAGVTQTPRYLIKTRGQQVTLSCSPISGHRSVSWYQQTPGQGLQFLFEYFSETQRNKGNFPGRFSGRQFSNSRSEMNVSTLELGDSALYLCASSLDGQGYTEAFFGQGTRLTVV.

This clonotype has only a few counts. The chain carries TRBV5-6 and TRBJ2-7; 8 nucleotides line up with TRBD1. Losses at the gene ends were 4 bases for V and 4 bases for J; bases not matched to a gene: 10. The CDR3 runs to 15 residues. CDR1 and CDR2 from the germline V gene are SGHDT and YYEEEE. CDR3: CASSPDRGGPYEQYF. CDR3 coding DNA: TGTGCCAGCAGCCCCGACAGGGGCGGTCCGTACGAGCAGTACTTC.

This clonotype has ten or more counts. The chain recombines TRBV28 with TRBJ1-2; 8 bases are a match to TRBD1. The ends lost 6 bases at V and 3 bases at J; junction bases unmatched: 15. The CDR3 contains 17 residues. Germline loops: CDR1 MDHEN, CDR2 SYDVKM. The CDR3 sequence: CASRQGASDGVYYGYTF. CDR3 nucleotide sequence: TGTGCCAGCAGGCAGGGGGCCAGTGACGGTGTTTACTATGGCTACACCTTC.

This clonotype was detected many times. The V gene is TRBV28, the J gene TRBJ2-3; D unresolved. The CDR3 spans 13 residues. V lost 5 bases to trimming and J lost 10 bases, with 16 bases between them. Germline V gene data show CDR1 as MDHEN and CDR2 as SYDVKM. CDR3 in amino acids: CASSPRVIFPQYF. As DNA, the CDR3 is TGTGCCAGCAGTCCACGGGTTATTTTTCCGCAGTATTTT.

This clonotype was counted ten times or more. The chain is built from TRBV10-3 and TRBJ2-1; D call uncertain. V dropped 7 bases and J dropped 0 bases, with 13 bases sitting between them. Per germline, CDR1 ENHRY and CDR2 SYGVKD. The CDR3 is 15 residues long. The CDR3 reads CAINGGSSSYNEQFF. In DNA, the CDR3 is TGTGCCATCAATGGTGGATCGAGCTCCTACAATGAGCAGTTCTTC.

This clonotype was seen ten or more times. The genes are TRBV6-1 and TRBJ1-3; a weak D match, TRBD1 (5 bases). The V gene's germline CDR1 is MNHNS and CDR2 SASEGT. V was pared by 5 bases and J by 4 bases, with 18 bases between. The CDR3 has 16 residues. The CDR3: CASSYYPPYRGNTIYF. CDR3 nucleotide sequence: TGTGCCAGCAGTTATTACCCACCGTACAGGGGAAACACCATATATTTT.

This clonotype appeared many times. The genes are TRBV28 and TRBJ2-7; the match to TRBD2 covers 10 bases. Germline assignment: CDR1 MDHEN and CDR2 SYDVKM. The CDR3 is 16 residues long. With 6 bases clipped from V and 4 bases from J, the junction kept 12 bases outside the gene matches. Written as DNA, the CDR3 is TGTGCCAGCAGCCTCACGAGCGGGAGGGCCCCGTACGAGCAGTACTTC. This sequence encodes CASSLTSGRAPYEQYF.

This chain links TRBV19 with TRBJ2-3; D not certain. Trimming left V 5 bases short and J 2 bases short, with 8 bases between. The CDR3 is 13 amino acids. Germline assignment: CDR1 LNHDA and CDR2 SQIVND (reference sequence). The CDR3 spells CASSPILTDTQYF. The CDR3, as DNA: TGTGCCAGTAGTCCCATCCTCACAGATACGCAGTATTTT.

This rearrangement joins TRBV12-3 or TRBV12-4 to TRBJ2-2, with TRBD1 matching 8 bases. V dropped 4 bases and J dropped 5; count of bases not matched to a gene: 9. CDR3 length equals 16 residues. In DNA, the CDR3 is TGTGCCAGCAGTTCTGGACAGGGAGCAGAGACCGGGGAGCTGTTTTTT. It yields the protein CASSSGQGAETGELFF.

This clonotype occurred many times. V is TRBV12-3 or TRBV12-4 and J is TRBJ1-2; D remains ambiguous. CDR3 size: 11 residues. Trimming took off 6 bases at V and 8 bases at J, with 10 bases between the two ends. DNA of the CDR3: TGTGCCAGCAGCCGAACCCGCGGCTACACCTTC. Translation gives CASSRTRGYTF.

Points on this clonotype: It is likely a read error: a sequence one base away is far more abundant. The chain has TRBV20-1 and TRBJ1-1, with 7 bases fitting TRBD1. The CDR3 totals 13 residues. Germline CDR1 reads DFQATT; CDR2 reads SNEGSKA (reference sequence). Here the CDR3 reads CSARGQLNAEAFF. The CDR3 DNA reads as TGCAGTGCTAGGGGACAGCTGAACGCTGAAGCTTTCTTT.

In this sample, this clonotype turned up many times. The chain employs TRBV28 and TRBJ2-7; no clear D. Trimming took off 3 bases at V and 1 base at J, with 10 bases between the two ends. The CDR3 totals 14 residues. Germline lookup yields CDR1 MDHEN and CDR2 SYDVKM. The CDR3 reads CASSFGVVSYEQYF. As DNA, the CDR3 is TGTGCCAGCAGTTTTGGCGTTGTTTCCTACGAGCAGTACTTC.